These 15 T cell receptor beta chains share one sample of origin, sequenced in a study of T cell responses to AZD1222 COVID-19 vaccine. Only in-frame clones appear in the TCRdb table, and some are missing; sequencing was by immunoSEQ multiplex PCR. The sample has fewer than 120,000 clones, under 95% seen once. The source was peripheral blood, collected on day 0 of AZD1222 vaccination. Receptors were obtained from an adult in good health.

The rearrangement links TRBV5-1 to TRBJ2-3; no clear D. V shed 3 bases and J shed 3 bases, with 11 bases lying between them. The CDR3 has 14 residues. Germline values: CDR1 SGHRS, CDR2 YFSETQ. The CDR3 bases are TGCGCCAGCAGCTCCTCATCCCGAACAGATACGCAGTATTTT. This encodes CASSSSSRTDTQYF. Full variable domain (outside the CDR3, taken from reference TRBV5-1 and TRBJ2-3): KAGVTQTPRYLIKTRGQQVTLSCSPISGHRSVSWYQQTPGQGLQFLFEYFSETQRNKGNFPGRFSGRQFSNSRSEMNVSTLELGDSALYLCASSSSSRTDTQYFGPGTRLTVL.

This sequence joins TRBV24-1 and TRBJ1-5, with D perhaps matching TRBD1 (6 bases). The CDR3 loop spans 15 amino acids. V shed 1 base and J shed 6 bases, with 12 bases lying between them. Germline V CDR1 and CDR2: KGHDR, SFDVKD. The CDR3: CATSDLQGKSQPQHF. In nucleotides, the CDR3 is TGTGCCACCAGTGATTTACAGGGTAAGAGTCAGCCCCAGCATTTT.

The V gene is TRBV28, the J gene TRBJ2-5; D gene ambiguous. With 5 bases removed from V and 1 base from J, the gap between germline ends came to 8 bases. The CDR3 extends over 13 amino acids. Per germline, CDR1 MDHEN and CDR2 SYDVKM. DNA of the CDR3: TGTGCCAGCAGTGGGCCCCCCCAAGAGACCCAGTACTTC. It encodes CASSGPPQETQYF.

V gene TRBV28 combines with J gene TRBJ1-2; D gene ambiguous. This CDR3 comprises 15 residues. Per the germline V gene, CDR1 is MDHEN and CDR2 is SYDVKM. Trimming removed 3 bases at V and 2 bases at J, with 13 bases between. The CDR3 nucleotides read TGTGCCAGCAGTTTTTTCAGGACCGTAAACTATGGCTACACCTTC. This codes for CASSFFRTVNYGYTF.

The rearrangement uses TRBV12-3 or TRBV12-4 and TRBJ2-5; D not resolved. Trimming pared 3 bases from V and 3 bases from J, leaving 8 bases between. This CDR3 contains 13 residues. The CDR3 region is CASSFGPKETQYF. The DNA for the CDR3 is TGTGCCAGCAGTTTTGGTCCGAAAGAGACCCAGTACTTC.

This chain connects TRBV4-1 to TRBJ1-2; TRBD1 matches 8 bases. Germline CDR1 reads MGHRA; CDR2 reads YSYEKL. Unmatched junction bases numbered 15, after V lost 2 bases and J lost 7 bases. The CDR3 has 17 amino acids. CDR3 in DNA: TGCGCCAGCAGCCAACTGTGGGTGGGGACAGGAGGTCGTGGCTACACCTTC. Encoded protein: CASSQLWVGTGGRGYTF.

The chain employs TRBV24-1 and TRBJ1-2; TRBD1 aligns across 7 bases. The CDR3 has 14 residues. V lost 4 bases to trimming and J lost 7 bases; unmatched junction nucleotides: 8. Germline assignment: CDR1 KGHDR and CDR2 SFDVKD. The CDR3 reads CATSEPDRESGYTF. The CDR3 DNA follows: TGTGCCACCAGTGAACCTGACAGGGAATCTGGCTACACCTTC.

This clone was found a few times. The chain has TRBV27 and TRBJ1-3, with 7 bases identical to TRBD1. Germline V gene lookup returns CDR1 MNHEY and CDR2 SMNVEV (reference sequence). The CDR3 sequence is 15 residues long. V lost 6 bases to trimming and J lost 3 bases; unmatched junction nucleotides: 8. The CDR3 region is CASSIRQGGGNTIYF. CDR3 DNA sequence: TGTGCCAGCAGCATCAGACAGGGCGGTGGAAACACCATATATTTT.

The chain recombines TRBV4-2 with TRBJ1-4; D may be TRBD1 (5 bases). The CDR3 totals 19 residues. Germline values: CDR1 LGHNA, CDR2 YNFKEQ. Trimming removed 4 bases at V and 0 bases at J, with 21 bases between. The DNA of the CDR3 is TGTGCCAGCAGCCCCCTTGACGGGGCCCTCTCCTCAACTAATGAAAAACTGTTTTTT. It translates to CASSPLDGALSSTNEKLFF.

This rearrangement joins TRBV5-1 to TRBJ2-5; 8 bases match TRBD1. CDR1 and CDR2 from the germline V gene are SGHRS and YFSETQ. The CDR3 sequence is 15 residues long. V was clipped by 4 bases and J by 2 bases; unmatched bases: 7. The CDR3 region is CASSDGQGGQETQYF. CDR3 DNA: TGCGCCAGCAGCGACGGACAGGGAGGACAAGAGACCCAGTACTTC.

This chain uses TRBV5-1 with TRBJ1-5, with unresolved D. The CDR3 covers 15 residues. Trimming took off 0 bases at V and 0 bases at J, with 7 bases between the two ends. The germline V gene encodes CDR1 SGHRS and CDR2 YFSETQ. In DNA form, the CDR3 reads TGCGCCAGCAGCTTGGGCAGCGATAGCAATCAGCCCCAGCATTTT. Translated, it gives CASSLGSDSNQPQHF.

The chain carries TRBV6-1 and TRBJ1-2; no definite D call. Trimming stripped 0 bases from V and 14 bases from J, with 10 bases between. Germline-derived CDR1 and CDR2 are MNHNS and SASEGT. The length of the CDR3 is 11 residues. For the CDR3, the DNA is TGTGCCAGCAGTGAAGCGCTCAGGTGGACCTTC. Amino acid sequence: CASSEALRWTF.

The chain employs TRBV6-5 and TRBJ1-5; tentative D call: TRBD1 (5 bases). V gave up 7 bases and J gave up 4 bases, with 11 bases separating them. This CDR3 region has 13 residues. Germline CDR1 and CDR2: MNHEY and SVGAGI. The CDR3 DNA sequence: TGTGCCAGCACTTCCAGGGAAAATCAGCCCCAGCATTTT. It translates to CASTSRENQPQHF.

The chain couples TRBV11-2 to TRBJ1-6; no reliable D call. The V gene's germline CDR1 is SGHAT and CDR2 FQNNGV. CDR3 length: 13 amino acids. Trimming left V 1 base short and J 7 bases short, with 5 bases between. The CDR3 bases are TGTGCCAGCAGCTTAGGTGGGAATTCACCCCTCCACTTT. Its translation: CASSLGGNSPLHF.

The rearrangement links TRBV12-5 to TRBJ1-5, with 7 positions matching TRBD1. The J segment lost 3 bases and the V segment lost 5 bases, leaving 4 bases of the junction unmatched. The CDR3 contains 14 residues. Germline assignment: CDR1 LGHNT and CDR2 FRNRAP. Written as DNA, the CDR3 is TGTGCTAGTGGTGGGGACAGCCCCAATCAGCCCCAGCATTTT. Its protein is CASGGDSPNQPQHF.